The clone carrying this T cell receptor (beta chain) was found many times. The data are from a study of blood T cells in healthy people across ages. The donors, all healthy, were Caucasians living in Russia, aged roughly 6 to 100. The sample, approximately 10 milliliters of peripheral blood, was drawn from each donor. This CDR3 spans 15 amino acids. V lost 4 bases, J lost 1 base, and 13 bases lay in between. In germline, CDR1 is ENHRY, CDR2 SYGVKD. It was with a sample-barcoded 5' primer and a J-beta primer mix that a second PCR of about 7 to 12 cycles was run. TCRdb re-called the 5' RACE reads with MiXCR, one entry per CDR3 protein. This sample has 1,100,000 or so distinct CDR3 sequences; 40% to 45% occur once, and the top ten carry about 20%.

Sequencing was carried out using blood. The chain employs TRBV10-3 and TRBJ2-5; D may be TRBD1 (5 bases). This sequence originates from a woman aged 55-69 years in good health. CDR3 coding DNA: TGTGCCATCAGTGTAGGGGATGAGGTCCAAGAGACCCAGTACTTC. Its translation: CAISVGDEVQETQYF.